These 15 T cell receptor beta chains came from one sample sequenced in a study of blood T cell repertoires in COVID-19. This table comes from immunoSEQ multiplex PCR, and its TCRdb copy is limited to in-frame clones, with some not included. The sample lists around 40,000 clones; approximately 90% were seen once. Sequencing was carried out using peripheral blood. The receptors were gathered from a woman younger than 45 in a cohort sampled during active COVID-19.

V gene TRBV11-2 combines with J gene TRBJ2-1, with 13 bases lining up with TRBD2. Germline CDR1 SGHAT, CDR2 FQNNGV. V gave up 2 bases and J gave up 6 bases; unmatched junction bases: 4. This CDR3 is 16 amino acids long. The CDR3 DNA reads as TGTGCCAGCAGCTTAATGGGACTAGCGGGAAGCAATGAGCAGTTCTTC. Translation gives CASSLMGLAGSNEQFF.

The rearrangement links TRBV11-2 to TRBJ1-1, with TRBD1 identical over 8 bases. This CDR3 has 18 amino acids. Germline V gene data show CDR1 as SGHAT and CDR2 as FQNNGV. The V gene end was trimmed by 2 bases and the J gene end by 3 bases; junction bases not matched to a gene: 14. The CDR3 loop reads CASSLPRGQGGPDTEAFF. The CDR3 bases are TGTGCCAGCAGCTTACCCAGAGGACAGGGAGGCCCGGACACTGAAGCTTTCTTT.

The chain joins TRBV5-1 to TRBJ2-1; TRBD1 matches at 9 bases. Germline V gene lookup returns CDR1 SGHRS and CDR2 YFSETQ. CDR3 length equals 17 residues. Trimming at V came to 3 bases and at J to 7 bases, leaving 14 bases not matched to a gene. CDR3 coding DNA: TGCGCCAGCAGCTCGTCACAGGGGGCGTCCCTAGATAATGAGCAGTTCTTC. Protein product: CASSSSQGASLDNEQFF.

This CDR3 reads CASRRQVNTDTQYF. In nucleotides, the CDR3 is TGTGCCAGCAGACGACAGGTTAACACAGATACGCAGTATTTT. This rearrangement joins TRBV6-5 to TRBJ2-3; tentatively, D is TRBD1 (6 bases). V lost 6 bases, J lost 2 bases, and 12 bases lay in between. Germline CDR1 MNHEY, CDR2 SVGAGI. The CDR3 consists of 14 residues.

The chain joins TRBV18 to TRBJ2-5; TRBD2 aligns across 7 bases. The J segment lost 4 bases and the V segment lost 3 bases, leaving 5 bases of the junction unmatched. This CDR3 is built from 14 residues. CDR1 is KGHSH, CDR2 LQKENI, per germline. Here the CDR3 DNA reads TGTGCCAGCTCACCCCCAGGGAGGGCAGAGACCCAGTACTTC. This encodes CASSPPGRAETQYF.

The chain uses TRBV19 and TRBJ2-1; 11 bases match TRBD2. Germline CDR1 and CDR2: LNHDA and SQIVND (reference sequence). Losses at the gene ends were 5 bases for V and 3 bases for J; bases not matched to a gene: 3. The CDR3 is 15 residues long. CDR3 bases: TGTGCCAGTAGTCTGACTAGCGGGAACTACAATGAGCAGTTCTTC. Its protein product is CASSLTSGNYNEQFF.

The chain employs TRBV29-1 and TRBJ2-7; TRBD2 aligns across 8 bases. Germline CDR1 reads SQVTM; CDR2 reads ANQGSEA. V lost 1 base and J lost 6; bases outside the gene matches: 11. The CDR3 length is 15 residues. The CDR3 DNA sequence: TGCAGCGTTGAAGCTTGGGGCGGGGGGATGTCCGAGCAGTACTTC. Its translation is CSVEAWGGGMSEQYF.

This chain joins TRBV6-5 and TRBJ2-5; possibly TRBD1 for D (6 bases). V was pared by 7 bases and J by 5 bases, with 8 bases between. CDR1 is MNHEY, CDR2 SVGAGI, per germline. The CDR3 spans 11 residues. The chain's CDR3 is CASTGVETQYF. CDR3 sequence (DNA): TGTGCCAGCACAGGGGTGGAGACCCAGTACTTC.

This clone was observed once. The genes are TRBV18 and TRBJ2-1; D is uncertain. Trimming cost V 3 bases and J 0 bases, with 3 bases left between them. The CDR3 runs 13 residues. The germline V gene has CDR1 KGHSH and CDR2 LQKENI. The CDR3 is CASSPSSYNEQFF. As DNA, the CDR3 is TGTGCCAGCTCACCTAGCTCCTACAATGAGCAGTTCTTC. The full variable domain, its missing parts supplied by reference TRBV18 and TRBJ2-1, is NAGVMQNPRHLVRRRGQEARLRCSPMKGHSHVYWYRQLPEEGLKFMVYLQKENIIDESGMPKERFSAEFPKEGPSILRIQQVVRGDSAAYFCASSPSSYNEQFFGPGTRLTVL.

The rearrangement links TRBV3-1 (or the pseudogene TRBV3-2) to TRBJ2-6; D not resolved. The V end lost 0 bases, the J end lost 1 base, and 7 bases lay between the germline ends. Germline V gene sequence: CDR1 LGHDT, CDR2 YNNKEL (reference sequence). This CDR3 is 16 amino acids long. The CDR3 region is CASSQDVSSGANVLTF. DNA of the CDR3: TGTGCCAGCAGCCAAGATGTATCGTCTGGGGCCAACGTCCTGACTTTC.

The J gene is TRBJ2-3, the V gene TRBV5-1; TRBD1 aligns across 12 bases. Germline assignment: CDR1 SGHRS and CDR2 YFSETQ. This CDR3 spans 16 amino acids. The junction had 10 bases not matched to a gene; V was cut back by 5 bases and J by 6 bases. CDR3 amino acids: CASSLTGTGGADTQYF. CDR3 in DNA: TGCGCCAGCAGTTTAACCGGGACAGGGGGCGCCGATACGCAGTATTTT.

The rearrangement uses TRBV6-5 and TRBJ1-3; 8 bases line up with TRBD1. V was clipped by 6 bases and J by 2 bases; unmatched bases: 0. The CDR3 loop spans 13 amino acids. CDR1 is MNHEY and CDR2 is SVGAGI in the germline V gene. The CDR3 nucleotides are TGTGCCAGCAGCAGGGGGCCTGGAAACACCATATATTTT. This encodes CASSRGPGNTIYF.

The chain employs TRBV5-6 and TRBJ1-2, with no clear D. Germline assignment: CDR1 SGHDT and CDR2 YYEEEE. The V end lost 5 bases, the J end lost 5 bases, and 19 bases lay between the germline ends. The CDR3 extends over 15 amino acids. The CDR3 spells CASRQGGGNRYGYTF. CDR3 in DNA: TGTGCCAGCAGACAAGGAGGAGGGAATAGGTATGGCTACACCTTC.

The J gene is TRBJ1-2, the V gene TRBV28, with D tentatively TRBD1 (5 bases). This CDR3 has 13 amino acids. Germline values: CDR1 MDHEN, CDR2 SYDVKM. V was pared by 3 bases and J by 8 bases, with 13 bases between. CDR3 region: CASSLISGGGYTF. The DNA for the CDR3 is TGTGCCAGCAGTTTGATCTCCGGGGGAGGCTACACCTTC.

J is TRBJ2-2 and V is TRBV7-6; the D gene is possibly TRBD1 (6 bases). Trimming stripped 1 base from V and 0 bases from J, with 12 bases between. Looked up from germline, CDR1 is SGHVS and CDR2 is FNYEAQ. The CDR3 is 17 residues long. CDR3 region: CASSLVGAGANTGELFF. The CDR3 DNA is TGTGCCAGCAGCTTAGTCGGGGCAGGGGCGAACACCGGGGAGCTGTTTTTT.